This TCR beta chain was recorded in a study of identical twins. One entry per CDR3 protein results from TCRdb running MiXCR on the 5' RACE reads. The sample includes roughly 1,500,000 distinct CDR3 sequences, under 35% of them seen just once. This clonotype has a handful of counts. Its antigen is not identified. Overall study findings and caveats: Whereas memory repertoires showed no such difference, abundant cord blood beta clonotypes carried fewer insertions. Partial confounding of zero-insertion analyses by invariant MAIT and iNKT cells was possible.

The V gene lost 6 bases and the J gene lost 0 bases, with 14 bases spanning the gap. Germline loops: CDR1 MNHNS, CDR2 SASEGT. The length of the CDR3 is 15 residues. This receptor was identified in a newborn girl in good health. The gene calls are TRBV6-1 and TRBJ1-2; weak D call: TRBD1 (6 bases). The sequenced sample was cord blood. The CDR3 loop reads CASRTSTGPNYGYTF. DNA for the CDR3: TGTGCCAGCAGGACCTCGACAGGTCCTAACTATGGCTACACCTTC.